What follows are 15 T cell receptor beta chains derived from one specimen sequenced in a study of lymphopenia after photon versus proton radiotherapy. Generated by immunoSEQ multiplex PCR, the TCRdb table keeps only in-frame clones and is missing some. The top ten hold 5.2% of the sample, which has more than 20,000 clones, approximately 85% seen once. The specimen was peripheral blood, collected from a patient treated with photon-based radiotherapy. All receptors derive from a man aged 30 to 45 with gastric cancer.

The chain carries TRBV9 and TRBJ2-5; D gene unclear. The ends were cut back, 1 base at V and 1 base at J, with 11 bases in the middle. The germline gives CDR1 SGDLS, CDR2 YYNGEE. There are 15 residues in the CDR3. Written as DNA, the CDR3 is TGTGCCAGCAGCGTATCATGGGGTCTCCAAGAGACCCAGTACTTC. Protein: CASSVSWGLQETQYF.

The rearrangement links TRBV19 to TRBJ1-6; D is unresolved. CDR1 is LNHDA, CDR2 SQIVND, per germline (reference sequence). Trimming took 5 bases from V and 10 from J, leaving 15 bases between them. The CDR3 runs to 14 residues. The CDR3 DNA reads TGTGCCAGTAGTCTCCCGAGACAACGATCACCCCTCCACTTT. Its protein product is CASSLPRQRSPLHF. Drawing the rest from reference TRBV19 and TRBJ1-6, the complete variable domain is DGGITQSPKYLFRKEGQNVTLSCEQNLNHDAMYWYRQDPGQGLRLIYYSQIVNDFQKGDIAEGYSVSREKKESFPLTVTSAQKNPTAFYLCASSLPRQRSPLHFGNGTRLTVT.

This chain joins TRBV19 and TRBJ1-3; TRBD1 matches at 7 bases. With 0 bases clipped from V and 2 bases from J, the junction kept 1 base outside the gene matches. The germline CDR1 and CDR2 sequences are LNHDA and SQIVND (reference sequence). This CDR3 has 15 residues. The CDR3 DNA follows: TGTGCCAGTAGTATAGAAGACAGGGCTGGAAACACCATATATTTT. Translating it yields CASSIEDRAGNTIYF.

This clone has a single count. The chain uses TRBV12-5 and TRBJ2-7; 7 bases line up with TRBD1. The CDR3 has 12 amino acids. Germline lookup yields CDR1 LGHNT and CDR2 FRNRAP. The CDR3 DNA reads as TGTGCATCAAGGGGGACAGCCTACGAGCAGTACTTC. This codes for CASRGTAYEQYF. Full variable domain (outside the CDR3, taken from reference TRBV12-5 and TRBJ2-7): DARVTQTPRHKVTEMGQEVTMRCQPILGHNTVFWYRQTMMQGLELLAYFRNRAPLDDSGMPKDRFSAEMPDATLATLKIQPSEPRDSAVYFCASRGTAYEQYFGPGTRLTVT.

V is TRBV7-2 and J is TRBJ2-2; tentatively, D is TRBD2 (5 bases). Trimming removed 3 bases from V and 5 bases from J, with 16 bases in between. The CDR3 spans 16 residues. Germline loops: CDR1 SGHTA, CDR2 FQGNSA. The CDR3 sequence: CASSLRAAAPTGELFF. The CDR3 DNA sequence: TGTGCCAGCAGCTTGCGGGCCGCAGCCCCAACCGGGGAGCTGTTTTTT.

The V and J genes are TRBV7-6 and TRBJ1-6; no firm D call. The CDR3 runs to 13 residues. Germline CDR1 SGHVS, CDR2 FNYEAQ. The V end was cut by 5 bases, the J end by 14 bases, with 16 bases between. DNA of the CDR3: TGTGCCAGCAGCCCGTCTCCCGGGTGGGCCCTCCACTTT. Its translation: CASSPSPGWALHF.

This chain connects TRBV7-9 to TRBJ2-1; 10 bases are a match to TRBD1. This CDR3 has 15 residues. Per the germline V gene, CDR1 is SEHNR and CDR2 is FQNEAQ (reference sequence). Trimming at V came to 5 bases and at J to 9 bases, leaving 10 bases not matched to a gene. The DNA for the CDR3 is TGTGCCAGCAGCACCCGAGGACAGGGGGATGGTGAGCAGTTCTTC. It is translated as CASSTRGQGDGEQFF.

This clone was seen a handful of times. V usage is TRBV19 and J usage is TRBJ1-2; D is perhaps TRBD1 (5 bases). V lost 6 bases and J lost 6, with 14 bases in between. The CDR3 consists of 13 residues. Per germline, CDR1 LNHDA and CDR2 SQIVND (reference sequence). CDR3 bases: TGTGCCAGTAGGCGGGGGATTAGGGATGGCTACACCTTC. It encodes CASRRGIRDGYTF. Based on the CDR3 plus reference TRBV19 and TRBJ1-2, the full variable domain is DGGITQSPKYLFRKEGQNVTLSCEQNLNHDAMYWYRQDPGQGLRLIYYSQIVNDFQKGDIAEGYSVSREKKESFPLTVTSAQKNPTAFYLCASRRGIRDGYTFGSGTRLTVV.

This clone occurred a few times. The chain employs TRBV6-5 and TRBJ1-1; D remains unclear. The germline CDR1 and CDR2 sequences are MNHEY and SVGAGI. The CDR3 extends over 13 amino acids. V shed 5 bases and J shed 5 bases, with 12 bases lying between them. CDR3 residues: CASSKNGGTEAFF. CDR3 DNA: TGTGCCAGCAGTAAGAACGGAGGTACTGAAGCTTTCTTT.

This clone was observed a single time. The V gene is TRBV11-1, the J gene TRBJ1-6, with TRBD1 matching 7 bases. Per germline, CDR1 SGHAT and CDR2 FQDESV (reference sequence). V lost 5 bases to trimming and J lost 8 bases; unmatched junction nucleotides: 9. The CDR3 has 15 amino acids. CDR3 sequence: CASSHLGQGDSPLHF. CDR3 DNA sequence: TGTGCCAGCAGCCACTTGGGGCAGGGGGATTCACCCCTCCACTTT. The full variable domain, its missing parts supplied by reference TRBV11-1 and TRBJ1-6, is EAEVAQSPRYKITEKSQAVAFWCDPISGHATLYWYRQILGQGPELLVQFQDESVVDDSQLPKDRFSAERLKGVDSTLKIQPAELGDSAMYLCASSHLGQGDSPLHFGNGTRLTVT.

This clone was found once. The chain has TRBV2 and TRBJ1-4; D remains unclear. V lost 2 bases, J lost 4 bases, and 11 bases lay in between. The CDR3 totals 15 residues. The V gene's germline CDR1 is SNHLY and CDR2 FYNNEI. The CDR3 region has the DNA TGTGCCAGCAGTGAATCCGGACGGATTAATGAAAAACTGTTTTTT. This encodes CASSESGRINEKLFF.

This chain links TRBV6-1 with TRBJ2-5; D not certain. The CDR3 is 12 residues long. Germline CDR1 and CDR2: MNHNS and SASEGT. The V and J ends lost 1 base and 9 bases respectively, with 9 bases between them. The CDR3 nucleotides are TGTGCCAGCAGTGAAGATGGCAGATCCCAGTACTTC. Its translation is CASSEDGRSQYF.

The gene calls are TRBV5-1 and TRBJ1-6, with a possible D match to TRBD1 (5 bases). The germline V and J ends were trimmed by 0 bases and 6 bases, with 13 bases remaining between them. Germline assignment: CDR1 SGHRS and CDR2 YFSETQ. The CDR3 sequence is 16 residues long. The CDR3: CASSLVGAVSNSPLHF. The CDR3 nucleotides are TGCGCCAGCAGCTTGGTTGGGGCAGTCTCTAATTCACCCCTCCACTTT.

This chain links TRBV7-9 with TRBJ2-6; 10 bases align to TRBD1. V lost 2 bases to trimming and J lost 4 bases; unmatched junction nucleotides: 5. Germline CDR1 is SEHNR and CDR2 is FQNEAQ (reference sequence). The CDR3 totals 17 residues. The CDR3 is CASSLRQGAPGANVLTF. The CDR3 nucleotides read TGTGCCAGCAGCTTAAGACAGGGGGCGCCCGGGGCCAACGTCCTGACTTTC.

V gene TRBV7-2 combines with J gene TRBJ2-2, with 8 bases identical to TRBD1. With 4 bases clipped from V and 5 bases from J, the junction kept 6 bases outside the gene matches. The germline V gene encodes CDR1 SGHTA and CDR2 FQGNSA. This CDR3 comprises 15 residues. The CDR3 is CASSSKQGGTGELFF. DNA for the CDR3: TGTGCCAGCAGCTCGAAACAGGGGGGTACCGGGGAGCTGTTTTTT.